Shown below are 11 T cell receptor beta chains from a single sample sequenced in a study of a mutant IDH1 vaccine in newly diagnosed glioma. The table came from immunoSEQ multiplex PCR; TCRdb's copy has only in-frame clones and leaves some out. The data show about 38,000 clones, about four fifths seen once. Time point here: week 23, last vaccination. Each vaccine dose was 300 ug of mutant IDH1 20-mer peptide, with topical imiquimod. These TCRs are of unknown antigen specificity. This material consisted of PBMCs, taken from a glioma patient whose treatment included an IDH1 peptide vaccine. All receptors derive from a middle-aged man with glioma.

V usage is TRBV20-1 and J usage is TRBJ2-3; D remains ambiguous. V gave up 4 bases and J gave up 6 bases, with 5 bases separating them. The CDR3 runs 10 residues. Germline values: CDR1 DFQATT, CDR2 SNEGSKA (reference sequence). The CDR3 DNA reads TGCAGTGCTATAGTGGATACGCAGTATTTT. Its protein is CSAIVDTQYF.

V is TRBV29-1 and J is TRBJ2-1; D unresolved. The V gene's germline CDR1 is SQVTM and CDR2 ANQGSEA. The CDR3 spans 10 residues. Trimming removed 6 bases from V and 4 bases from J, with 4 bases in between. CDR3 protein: CSVWYNEQFF. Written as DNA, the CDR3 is TGCAGCGTCTGGTACAATGAGCAGTTCTTC.

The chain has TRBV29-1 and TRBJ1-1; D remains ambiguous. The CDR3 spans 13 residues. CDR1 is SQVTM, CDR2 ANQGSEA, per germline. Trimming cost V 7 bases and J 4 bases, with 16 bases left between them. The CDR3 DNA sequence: TGCAGCGCTACCGGGATATCCTTCACTGAAGCTTTCTTT. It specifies CSATGISFTEAFF.

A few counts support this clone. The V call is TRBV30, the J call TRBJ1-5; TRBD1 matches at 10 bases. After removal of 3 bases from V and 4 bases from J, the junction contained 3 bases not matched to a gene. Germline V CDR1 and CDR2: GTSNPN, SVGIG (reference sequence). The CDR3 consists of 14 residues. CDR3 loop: CAWRGDRGNQPQHF. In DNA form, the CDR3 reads TGTGCCTGGAGGGGGGACAGGGGTAATCAGCCCCAGCATTTT.

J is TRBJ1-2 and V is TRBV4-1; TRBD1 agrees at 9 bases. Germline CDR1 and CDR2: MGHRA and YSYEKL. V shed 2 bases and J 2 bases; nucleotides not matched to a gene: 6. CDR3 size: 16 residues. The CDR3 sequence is CASSQTRQGGNYGYTF. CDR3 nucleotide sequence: TGCGCCAGCAGCCAAACCCGACAGGGGGGCAACTATGGCTACACCTTC.

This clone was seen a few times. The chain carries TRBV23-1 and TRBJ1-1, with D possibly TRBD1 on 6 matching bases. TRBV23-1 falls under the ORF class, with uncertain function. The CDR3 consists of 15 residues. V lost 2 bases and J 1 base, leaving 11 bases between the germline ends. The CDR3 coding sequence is TGCGCCAGCAGTCAAATGCAGGGGAGGAACACTGAAGCTTTCTTT. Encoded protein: CASSQMQGRNTEAFF.

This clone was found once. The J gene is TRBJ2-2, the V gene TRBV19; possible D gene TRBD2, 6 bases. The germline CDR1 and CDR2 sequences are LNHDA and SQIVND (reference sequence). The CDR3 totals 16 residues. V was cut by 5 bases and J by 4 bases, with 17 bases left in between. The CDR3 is CASSFPGGSVTGELFF. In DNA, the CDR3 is TGTGCCAGTAGTTTCCCTGGGGGGTCGGTCACCGGGGAGCTGTTTTTT.

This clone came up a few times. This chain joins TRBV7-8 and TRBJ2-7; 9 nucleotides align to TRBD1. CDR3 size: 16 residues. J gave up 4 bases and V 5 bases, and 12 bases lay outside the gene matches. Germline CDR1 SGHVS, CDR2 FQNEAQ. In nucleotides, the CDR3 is TGTGCCAGCAGCAAAGGGAGGGACAGGGCGAGGTACGAGCAGTACTTC. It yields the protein CASSKGRDRARYEQYF. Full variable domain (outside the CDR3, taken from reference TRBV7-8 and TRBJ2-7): GAGVSQSPRYKVAKRGQDVALRCDPISGHVSLFWYQQALGQGPEFLTYFQNEAQLDKSGLPSDRFFAERPEGSVSTLKIQRTQQEDSAVYLCASSKGRDRARYEQYFGPGTRLTVT.

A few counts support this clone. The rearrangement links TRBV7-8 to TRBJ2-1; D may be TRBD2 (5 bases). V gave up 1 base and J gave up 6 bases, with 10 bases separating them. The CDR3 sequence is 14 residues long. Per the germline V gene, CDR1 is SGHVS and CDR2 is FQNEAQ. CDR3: CASSLVAGVNEQFF. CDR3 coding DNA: TGTGCCAGCAGCTTAGTGGCGGGTGTCAATGAGCAGTTCTTC.

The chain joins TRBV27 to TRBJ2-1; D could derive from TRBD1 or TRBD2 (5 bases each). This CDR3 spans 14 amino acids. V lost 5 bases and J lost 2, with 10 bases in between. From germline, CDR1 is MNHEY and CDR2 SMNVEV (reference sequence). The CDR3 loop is CASSPGAAYNEQFF. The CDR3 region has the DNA TGTGCCAGCAGTCCCGGGGCCGCCTACAATGAGCAGTTCTTC.

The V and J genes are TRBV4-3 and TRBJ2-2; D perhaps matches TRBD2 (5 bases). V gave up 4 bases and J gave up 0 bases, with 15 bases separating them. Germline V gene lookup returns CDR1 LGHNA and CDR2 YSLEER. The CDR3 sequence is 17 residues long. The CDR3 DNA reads TGCGCCAGCAGCCCAAGAGGGTTTCCCGCGAACACCGGGGAGCTGTTTTTT. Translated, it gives CASSPRGFPANTGELFF.